Detailed here is one T cell receptor (beta chain). The sample belongs to a study of cytomegalovirus exposure and HLA in healthy donors. The PCR made use of 60 Vbeta and 13 Jbeta primers. Produced via immunoSEQ multiplex PCR; TCRdb's table is partial and in-frame only. Among about 210,000 clones, approximately 80% were seen once, and the ten largest hold about a tenth. The CDR3 spans 16 residues. From germline, CDR1 is LNHDA and CDR2 SQIVND (reference sequence). V gave up 4 bases and J gave up 0 bases; unmatched junction bases: 5. The source material was PBMCs. This clonotype was obtained from a woman aged 50 to 60 in good health and CMV-seropositive. This rearrangement joins TRBV19 to TRBJ1-4, with TRBD1 matching over 7 bases. In DNA, the CDR3 is TGTGCCAGTAGTAGACAGGGATCCACAACTAATGAAAAACTGTTTTTT. Encoded protein: CASSRQGSTTNEKLFF.